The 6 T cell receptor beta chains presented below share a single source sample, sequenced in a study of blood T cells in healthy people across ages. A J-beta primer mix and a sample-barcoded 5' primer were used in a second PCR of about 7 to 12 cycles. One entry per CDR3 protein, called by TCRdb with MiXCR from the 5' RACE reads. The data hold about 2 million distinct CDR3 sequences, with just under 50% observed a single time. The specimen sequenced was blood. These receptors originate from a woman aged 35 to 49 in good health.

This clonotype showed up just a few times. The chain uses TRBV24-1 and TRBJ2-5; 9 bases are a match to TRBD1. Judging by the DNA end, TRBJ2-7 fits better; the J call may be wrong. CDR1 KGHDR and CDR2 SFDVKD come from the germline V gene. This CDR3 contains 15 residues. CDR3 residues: CATSDTGTGLSEQYF. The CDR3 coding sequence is TGTGCCACCAGTGACACCGGGACAGGGCTGTCCGAGCAGTACTTC.

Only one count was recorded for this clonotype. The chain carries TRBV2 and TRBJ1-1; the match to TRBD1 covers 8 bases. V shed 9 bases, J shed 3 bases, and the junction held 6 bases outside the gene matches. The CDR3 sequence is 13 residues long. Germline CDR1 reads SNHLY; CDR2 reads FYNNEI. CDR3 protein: CASHMTGDTEAFF. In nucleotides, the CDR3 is TGTGCCAGTCACATGACAGGGGACACTGAAGCTTTCTTT.

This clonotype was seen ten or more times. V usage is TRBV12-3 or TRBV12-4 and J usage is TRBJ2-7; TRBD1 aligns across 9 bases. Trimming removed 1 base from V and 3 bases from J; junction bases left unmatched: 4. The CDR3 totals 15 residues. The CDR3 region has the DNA TGTGCCAGCAGTTTAGGGGGACAGGGAAACTACGAGCAGTACTTC. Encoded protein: CASSLGGQGNYEQYF.

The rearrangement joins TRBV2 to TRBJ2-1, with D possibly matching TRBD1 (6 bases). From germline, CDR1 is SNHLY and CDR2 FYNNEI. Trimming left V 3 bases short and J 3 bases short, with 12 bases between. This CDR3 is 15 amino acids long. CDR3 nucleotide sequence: TGTGCCAGCAGTGACTTAGCACAGGGCTACAATGAGCAGTTCTTC. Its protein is CASSDLAQGYNEQFF.

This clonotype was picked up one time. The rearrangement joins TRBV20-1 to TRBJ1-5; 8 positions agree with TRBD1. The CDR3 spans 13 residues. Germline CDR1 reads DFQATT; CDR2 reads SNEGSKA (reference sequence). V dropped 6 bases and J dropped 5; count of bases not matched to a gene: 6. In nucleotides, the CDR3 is TGCAGTGCGATGGACAGGGAGTATCAGCCCCAGCATTTT. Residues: CSAMDREYQPQHF.

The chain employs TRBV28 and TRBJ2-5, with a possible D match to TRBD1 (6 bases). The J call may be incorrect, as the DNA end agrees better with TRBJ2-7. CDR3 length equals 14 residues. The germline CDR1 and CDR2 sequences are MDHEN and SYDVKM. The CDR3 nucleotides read TGTGCCAGCAGTCTTATACGACAGGCCTACGAGCAGTACTTC. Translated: CASSLIRQAYEQYF.